Each of the 32 T cell receptor beta chains below was sequenced from the same sample in a study of control samples from healthy donors and cancer patients. Method: immunoSEQ multiplex PCR; TCRdb's copy keeps in-frame clones and lacks some. Of 90,000 to 100,000 clones in the sample, approximately 81% were seen once. The sample taken for sequencing was blood. The receptors stem from a woman between 25 and 40 years old in good health.

This chain joins TRBV6-6 and TRBJ2-7; no clear D. This CDR3 is 11 amino acids long. Per germline, CDR1 MNHNY and CDR2 SVGAGI (reference sequence). V lost 0 bases and J 13 bases, leaving 10 bases between the germline ends. The CDR3 DNA reads TGTGCCAGCAGTTACTCCCCAGGTTTCTACTTC. Translating gives CASSYSPGFYF.

The chain is built from TRBV7-9 and TRBJ1-6, with D possibly matching TRBD1 (5 bases). CDR1 is SEHNR, CDR2 FQNEAQ, per germline (reference sequence). The CDR3 totals 16 residues. V lost 5 bases and J lost 13, with 24 bases in between. CDR3 in amino acids: CASSRTLGREIGPLHF. In nucleotides, the CDR3 is TGTGCCAGCAGCCGAACCCTCGGCAGGGAAATCGGGCCCCTCCACTTT.

The CDR3 is CAQRRGYGYTF. CDR3 DNA sequence: TGTGCCCAGCGGAGGGGCTATGGCTACACCTTC. This chain joins TRBV30 and TRBJ1-2, with D tentatively TRBD1 (5 bases). Deletions cut 8 bases from V and 4 bases from J, with 11 bases between. CDR3 length: 11 residues. Germline loops: CDR1 GTSNPN, CDR2 SVGIG (reference sequence).

The chain is built from TRBV5-4 and TRBJ2-5, with D perhaps matching TRBD1 (6 bases). The germline gives CDR1 SGHNT, CDR2 YYREEE (reference sequence). The CDR3 consists of 15 residues. V gave up 4 bases and J gave up 2 bases, with 15 bases separating them. Here the CDR3 DNA reads TGTGCCAGCAGCAAGCCGGGACAAGGACAAGAGACCCAGTACTTC. Encoded protein: CASSKPGQGQETQYF.

The chain recombines TRBV6-5 with TRBJ2-1, with TRBD1 as a possible D gene (8 bases). The V gene lost 2 bases and the J gene lost 7 bases, with 15 bases spanning the gap. Germline V gene sequence: CDR1 MNHEY, CDR2 SVGAGI. The CDR3 is 15 amino acids. The CDR3 is CASSYTEQGGNEQFF. The CDR3 DNA is TGTGCCAGCAGTTACACGGAACAGGGGGGGAATGAGCAGTTCTTC.

The chain joins TRBV19 to TRBJ1-5, with TRBD1 identical over 9 bases. From germline, CDR1 is LNHDA and CDR2 SQIVND (reference sequence). Trimming cost V 0 bases and J 5 bases; bases outside gene matches: 2. This CDR3 spans 15 amino acids. The CDR3, as DNA: TGTGCCAGTAGTATAGAACAGGGGGCTTATCAGCCCCAGCATTTT. It encodes CASSIEQGAYQPQHF.

The chain recombines TRBV5-6 with TRBJ2-2, with a possible D match to TRBD1 (5 bases). V lost 5 bases and J lost 2, with 10 bases in between. CDR1 and CDR2 (germline): SGHDT, YYEEEE. The CDR3 sequence is 14 residues long. The CDR3 reads CASSYQGNTGELFF. The CDR3 nucleotides are TGTGCCAGCAGTTATCAGGGAAACACCGGGGAGCTGTTTTTT.

This clone was counted at least ten times. The chain links TRBV7-9 to TRBJ2-1, with 11 bases aligning to TRBD2. In germline, CDR1 is SEHNR, CDR2 FQNEAQ (reference sequence). There are 17 residues in the CDR3. The junction had 15 bases not matched to a gene; V was cut back by 6 bases and J by 8 bases. The CDR3 DNA is TGTGCCAGCAGGCCTAGCGGGGGGCACCGCCAGGGGGATGAGCAGTTCTTC. Translating gives CASRPSGGHRQGDEQFF.

The chain combines TRBV6-6 with TRBJ1-3; D is perhaps TRBD1 (5 bases). Trimming cost V 4 bases and J 3 bases, with 13 bases left between them. Germline V gene sequence: CDR1 MNHNY, CDR2 SVGAGI (reference sequence). The CDR3 consists of 15 residues. The chain's CDR3 is CASSSPGAGGNTIYF. The DNA for the CDR3 is TGTGCCAGCAGTTCCCCCGGGGCCGGTGGAAACACCATATATTTT.

The chain employs TRBV4-1 and TRBJ1-4, with D unclear. The CDR3 spans 13 residues. Germline CDR1 MGHRA, CDR2 YSYEKL. Trimming took 0 bases from V and 7 from J, leaving 6 bases between them. The CDR3 nucleotides read TGCGCCAGCAGCCAAGAAGGGAGTGAAAAACTGTTTTTT. Protein sequence: CASSQEGSEKLFF.

This clone was recorded a few times. The chain uses TRBV6-2 or TRBV6-3 and TRBJ1-2; D is ambiguous. This CDR3 has 14 residues. The V gene's germline CDR1 is MNHEY and CDR2 SVGEGT. The V end lost 2 bases, the J end lost 8 bases, and 15 bases lay between the germline ends. CDR3 loop: CASSYTPETRGYTF. The CDR3 DNA reads as TGTGCCAGCAGTTACACACCGGAAACTAGGGGCTACACCTTC.

The chain uses TRBV27 and TRBJ2-1; D is undetermined. Trimming stripped 2 bases from V and 4 bases from J, with 3 bases between. Germline V gene data show CDR1 as MNHEY and CDR2 as SMNVEV (reference sequence). CDR3 length equals 12 residues. CDR3 nucleotide sequence: TGTGCCAGCAGTTTAACATACAATGAGCAGTTCTTC. It codes for CASSLTYNEQFF.

This chain joins TRBV6-2 or TRBV6-3 and TRBJ2-2; no definite D call. The V gene lost 2 bases and the J gene lost 6 bases, with 4 bases spanning the gap. In germline, CDR1 is MNHEY, CDR2 SVGEGT. This CDR3 region has 12 residues. The CDR3 coding sequence is TGTGCCAGCAGTTACAGGCCCGGGGAGCTGTTTTTT. It translates to CASSYRPGELFF.

This sequence joins TRBV7-8 and TRBJ2-5; D call uncertain. V dropped 1 base and J dropped 4 bases, with 4 bases sitting between them. Germline V gives CDR1 SGHVS, CDR2 FQNEAQ. CDR3 length equals 12 residues. CDR3 residues: CASSLVVETQYF. The CDR3 DNA reads TGTGCCAGCAGCTTAGTGGTAGAGACCCAGTACTTC.

CDR3 nucleotide sequence: TGTGCCAGCAGCGCCTCGGGACAGGGCCAATACCCCTATGGCTACACCTTC. Translated: CASSASGQGQYPYGYTF. This chain joins TRBV9 and TRBJ1-2; the match to TRBD1 covers 9 bases. Trimming cost V 3 bases and J 4 bases; bases outside gene matches: 13. CDR1 is SGDLS, CDR2 YYNGEE, per germline. The CDR3 consists of 17 residues.

The rearrangement joins TRBV3-1 (or the pseudogene TRBV3-2) to TRBJ1-6, with a weak D call TRBD1 (6 bases). Per germline, CDR1 LGHDT and CDR2 YNNKEL (reference sequence). The length of the CDR3 is 15 residues. The ends were cut back, 2 bases at V and 7 bases at J, with 12 bases in the middle. The CDR3 sequence is CASSQFRQGNSPLHF. DNA of the CDR3: TGTGCCAGCAGCCAATTCAGGCAGGGGAATTCACCCCTCCACTTT.

The chain links TRBV30 to TRBJ1-3; D is undetermined. CDR1 GTSNPN and CDR2 SVGIG come from the germline V gene (reference sequence). This CDR3 contains 15 residues. V was trimmed by 1 base and J by 2 bases, leaving 12 bases between them. CDR3 in DNA: TGTGCCTGGAGTGCCGCAGGATCTCCTGGAAACACCATATATTTT. As protein: CAWSAAGSPGNTIYF.

This sequence joins TRBV30 and TRBJ1-1, with D unresolved. The ends were cut back, 4 bases at V and 0 bases at J, with 9 bases in the middle. CDR3 length: 13 amino acids. Germline lookup yields CDR1 GTSNPN and CDR2 SVGIG (reference sequence). CDR3 region: CAWMRQMNTEAFF. CDR3 in DNA: TGTGCCTGGATGCGCCAAATGAACACTGAAGCTTTCTTT.

The V call is TRBV21-1, the J call TRBJ1-1. TRBV21-1 is reported as a pseudogene. The CDR3 covers 17 residues. CDR3 in amino acids: CASSKVGSMGMNTEAFF. The CDR3 region has the DNA TGTGCCAGCAGCAAAGTGGGGTCAATGGGTATGAACACTGAAGCTTTCTTT.

The chain has TRBV3-1 (or the pseudogene TRBV3-2) and TRBJ2-3; possibly TRBD1 or TRBD2 for D (5 bases each). The CDR3 runs to 14 residues. The V gene's germline CDR1 is LGHDT and CDR2 YNNKEL (reference sequence). The germline V and J ends were trimmed by 4 bases and 3 bases, with 11 bases remaining between them. The CDR3 sequence is CASSPTWGTDTQYF. The CDR3 DNA is TGTGCCAGCAGCCCAACGTGGGGGACAGATACGCAGTATTTT.

The chain employs TRBV13 and TRBJ2-1; D is possibly TRBD2 (6 bases). CDR1 and CDR2 (germline): PRHDT, FYEKMQ (reference sequence). The CDR3 loop spans 16 amino acids. The germline V and J ends were trimmed by 0 bases and 8 bases, with 17 bases remaining between them. Here the CDR3 reads CASSLGRGTLRYEQFF. In nucleotides, the CDR3 is TGTGCCAGCAGCTTAGGCCGGGGGACGCTCCGGTATGAGCAGTTCTTC.

The rearrangement links TRBV4-3 to TRBJ2-1, with 9 positions matching TRBD2. Germline values: CDR1 LGHNA, CDR2 YSLEER. This CDR3 region has 16 residues. With 2 bases clipped from V and 4 bases from J, the junction kept 6 bases outside the gene matches. CDR3 region: CASSQRWAGGYNEQFF. The CDR3 coding sequence is TGCGCCAGCAGCCAACGGTGGGCGGGGGGGTACAATGAGCAGTTCTTC.

J is TRBJ2-1 and V is TRBV6-4; either TRBD1 or TRBD2 may fit D (5 bases each). The CDR3 is 16 residues long. Trimming cost V 7 bases and J 2 bases, with 18 bases left between them. Per the germline V gene, CDR1 is MRHNA and CDR2 is SNTAGT. The DNA for the CDR3 is TGTGCCAGCAATACGGGGACCATTCTTACCTACAATGAGCAGTTCTTC. The encoded protein is CASNTGTILTYNEQFF.

This chain connects TRBV5-1 to TRBJ2-7; the D gene is possibly TRBD1 (6 bases). This CDR3 comprises 15 residues. Germline V gives CDR1 SGHRS, CDR2 YFSETQ. V gave up 0 bases and J gave up 5 bases, with 15 bases separating them. The CDR3 here is CASSLDGGRGDEQYF. The CDR3 nucleotides read TGCGCCAGCAGCTTGGATGGGGGCCGGGGCGACGAGCAGTACTTC. The full variable domain, its missing parts supplied by reference TRBV5-1 and TRBJ2-7, is KAGVTQTPRYLIKTRGQQVTLSCSPISGHRSVSWYQQTPGQGLQFLFEYFSETQRNKGNFPGRFSGRQFSNSRSEMNVSTLELGDSALYLCASSLDGGRGDEQYFGPGTRLTVT.

J is TRBJ1-6 and V is TRBV4-1; D may be TRBD1 (5 bases). The CDR3 is made up of 17 amino acids. CDR1 and CDR2 from the germline V gene are MGHRA and YSYEKL. The V and J ends lost 1 base and 0 bases respectively, with 10 bases between them. CDR3 region: CASSQVDGASYNSPLHF. The DNA of the CDR3 is TGCGCCAGCAGCCAAGTCGATGGGGCCTCCTATAATTCACCCCTCCACTTT.

This chain links TRBV19 with TRBJ1-2, with 8 bases lining up with TRBD1. V was pared by 0 bases and J by 8 bases, with 2 bases of the junction left unmatched. This CDR3 spans 13 amino acids. Germline V gene sequence: CDR1 LNHDA, CDR2 SQIVND (reference sequence). The CDR3 here is CASSIEDRGGYTF. The CDR3 nucleotides are TGTGCCAGTAGTATAGAAGACAGGGGCGGCTACACCTTC.

This chain connects TRBV5-1 to TRBJ1-1, with 8 bases matching TRBD1. Germline V gives CDR1 SGHRS, CDR2 YFSETQ. There are 12 residues in the CDR3. The junction had 0 bases not matched to a gene; V was cut back by 0 bases and J by 8 bases. Here the CDR3 reads CASSLGTGEAFF. The CDR3 DNA reads TGCGCCAGCAGCTTGGGGACAGGGGAAGCTTTCTTT. The full variable domain, with the rest looked up from reference TRBV5-1 and TRBJ1-1, is KAGVTQTPRYLIKTRGQQVTLSCSPISGHRSVSWYQQTPGQGLQFLFEYFSETQRNKGNFPGRFSGRQFSNSRSEMNVSTLELGDSALYLCASSLGTGEAFFGQGTRLTVV.

The rearrangement links TRBV6-5 to TRBJ2-3; 8 positions match TRBD2. Germline V gene lookup returns CDR1 MNHEY and CDR2 SVGAGI. V dropped 7 bases and J dropped 2; count of bases not matched to a gene: 8. The CDR3 loop spans 15 amino acids. The CDR3 nucleotides read TGTGCCAGCACCCCGGGGGGGGGCCCCACAGATACGCAGTATTTT. Protein product: CASTPGGGPTDTQYF.

The V and J genes are TRBV10-3 and TRBJ2-7; 12 positions agree with TRBD2. V gave up 0 bases and J gave up 3 bases; unmatched junction bases: 9. The germline V gene has CDR1 ENHRY and CDR2 SYGVKD. This CDR3 is 18 amino acids long. CDR3 amino acids: CAISESIGLAGTLYEQYF. The DNA of the CDR3 is TGTGCCATCAGTGAGTCGATCGGACTAGCGGGGACCCTCTACGAGCAGTACTTC.

The chain joins TRBV7-6 to TRBJ2-3; D not certain. Trimming removed 0 bases at V and 1 base at J, with 11 bases between. The length of the CDR3 is 16 residues. Germline CDR1 reads SGHVS; CDR2 reads FNYEAQ. The CDR3 coding sequence is TGTGCCAGCAGCTTAGCTAGGCTCTTTGGCACAGATACGCAGTATTTT. Amino acids: CASSLARLFGTDTQYF. Together with reference TRBV7-6 and TRBJ2-3, the CDR3 gives the full variable domain: GAGVSQSPRYKVTKRGQDVALRCDPISGHVSLYWYRQALGQGPEFLTYFNYEAQQDKSGLPNDRFSAERPEGSISTLTIQRTEQRDSAMYRCASSLARLFGTDTQYFGPGTRLTVL.

This clone was detected a few times. The V call is TRBV5-1, the J call TRBJ2-3, with D possibly TRBD2 on 6 matching bases. Germline V lookup: CDR1 SGHRS, CDR2 YFSETQ. V lost 6 bases and J 0 bases, leaving 11 bases between the germline ends. The CDR3 covers 14 residues. CDR3 amino acids: CASTGGASTDTQYF. As DNA, the CDR3 is TGCGCCAGCACGGGCGGGGCGAGCACAGATACGCAGTATTTT.

The V call is TRBV24-1, the J call TRBJ2-3; TRBD2 matches at 7 bases. CDR1 is KGHDR, CDR2 SFDVKD, per germline. This CDR3 has 12 residues. Unmatched junction bases numbered 0, after V lost 7 bases and J lost 3 bases. The CDR3 loop reads CATRRGTDTQYF. CDR3 DNA sequence: TGTGCCACCAGGCGGGGGACAGATACGCAGTATTTT.